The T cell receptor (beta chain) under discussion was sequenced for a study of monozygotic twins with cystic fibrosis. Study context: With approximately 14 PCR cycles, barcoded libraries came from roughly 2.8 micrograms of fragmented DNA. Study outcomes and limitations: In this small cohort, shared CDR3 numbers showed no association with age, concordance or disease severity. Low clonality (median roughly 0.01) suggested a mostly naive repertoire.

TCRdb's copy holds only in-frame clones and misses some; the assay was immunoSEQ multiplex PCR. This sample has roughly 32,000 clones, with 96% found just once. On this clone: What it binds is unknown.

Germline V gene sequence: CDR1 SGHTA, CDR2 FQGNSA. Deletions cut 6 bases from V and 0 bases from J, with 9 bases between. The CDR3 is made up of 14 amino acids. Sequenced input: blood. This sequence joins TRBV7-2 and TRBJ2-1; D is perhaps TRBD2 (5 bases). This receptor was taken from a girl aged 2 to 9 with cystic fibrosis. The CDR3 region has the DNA TGTGCCAGCAGGAGCGGTACCTCCTACAATGAGCAGTTCTTC. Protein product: CASRSGTSYNEQFF. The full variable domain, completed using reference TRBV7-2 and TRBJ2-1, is GAGVSQSPSNKVTEKGKDVELRCDPISGHTALYWYRQSLGQGLEFLIYFQGNSAPDKSGLPSDRFSAERTGGSVSTLTIQRTQQEDSAVYLCASRSGTSYNEQFFGPGTRLTVL.